This T cell receptor beta chain is drawn from a study of regulatory T cells in long-lasting Graves disease. Library construction for TCR beta used iRepertoire HTBI primers and Arm-PCR of CDR3 regions. Using its own MiXCR run on the multiplex PCR reads, TCRdb lists one record per CDR3 protein. This sample has approximately 400,000 distinct CDR3 sequences, with about 15% found just once. This CDR3 has 13 residues. Germline loops: CDR1 SGHTS, CDR2 YDEGEE. Trimming stripped 4 bases from V and 7 bases from J, with 12 bases between. Time point noted: newly diagnosed GD, antithyroid drugs for less than 3 months. PBMC-derived RNA was used for the TCR library. Diagnoses of Graves' disease were made by American Thyroid Association guidelines. The data were also submitted as part of a second study, on T cells in Graves' hyperthyroidism and ophthalmopathy. That work adds: HTBI primers were the set used in a first-round RT-PCR of the TCR CDR3. Blood also showed most of the thyroid clonotypes that were expanded above 0.001. The model anticipated ophthalmopathy a median 6.5 months pre-onset.

The chain uses TRBV5-8 and TRBJ2-1; D remains ambiguous. The sequence was obtained from a woman in her 30s with Graves disease. The specimen was peripheral blood mononuclear cells (PBMCs), collected at new diagnosis, from a patient treated with antithyroid drugs. This CDR3 reads CASSRESRNEQFF. Here the CDR3 DNA reads TGTGCCAGCAGCAGAGAGAGCCGAAATGAGCAGTTCTTC.